The 29 T cell receptor beta chains listed next were all sequenced from one sample in a study of T cell responses to AZD1222 COVID-19 vaccine (TCRdb year 2021). To prepare the library, the immunoSEQ multiplex PCR assay was applied. TCRdb holds this immuneACCESS table with in-frame rearrangements only. Some clones are missing; in checked studies, unresolved V genes explain under half, and the rest has no known cause. Here the sample has about 140,000 clones; about 92% occur a single time. The top ten hold 5% to 6.5% of the sample. Interpreted using the paper, the time point label stands for: about 28 days (+/-7) after the second vaccine dose. The specimen was peripheral blood, collected 28 days after the second AZD1222 dose. The receptors shown here come from an adult who received the AZD1222 COVID-19 vaccine.

This clone appeared once. J is TRBJ2-1 and V is TRBV5-1; 9 positions match TRBD2. The V and J ends lost 10 bases and 4 bases, in that order; junction bases with no gene match: 12. This CDR3 comprises 15 residues. Germline-derived CDR1 and CDR2 are SGHRS and YFSETQ. The CDR3 region has the DNA TGCGCCTCCGGAGTAGCGGGAGCCTTATACAATGAGCAGTTCTTC. This translates into CASGVAGALYNEQFF.

The chain carries TRBV28 and TRBJ1-2; unclear D gene. Trimming cost V 4 bases and J 4 bases, with 4 bases left between them. Germline assignment: CDR1 MDHEN and CDR2 SYDVKM. The CDR3 runs to 11 residues. CDR3 DNA sequence: TGTGCCAGCAGTTCGGCCTATGGCTACACCTTC. This codes for CASSSAYGYTF.

The chain links TRBV28 to TRBJ2-5; 10 nucleotides agree with TRBD2. The CDR3 runs 15 residues. Trimming took 6 bases from V and 2 from J; bases not matched to a gene: 6. The germline gives CDR1 MDHEN, CDR2 SYDVKM. The CDR3 DNA reads as TGTGCCAGCAGGCCAAGCGGGAGGGGGCAAGAGACCCAGTACTTC. Protein sequence: CASRPSGRGQETQYF.

The J gene is TRBJ2-1, the V gene TRBV4-2, with TRBD2 matching over 7 bases. The germline CDR1 and CDR2 sequences are LGHNA and YNFKEQ. Trimming removed 0 bases from V and 5 bases from J; junction bases left unmatched: 16. CDR3 length: 19 amino acids. CDR3 sequence: CASSQDSLSAGVRDNEQFF. The CDR3 region has the DNA TGTGCCAGCAGCCAAGACTCTCTATCTGCGGGAGTTCGGGACAATGAGCAGTTCTTC.

The chain couples TRBV7-9 to TRBJ1-2, with 8 bases aligning to TRBD1. This CDR3 is built from 15 residues. The germline CDR1 and CDR2 sequences are SEHNR and FQNEAQ (reference sequence). The junction had 9 bases not matched to a gene; V was cut back by 1 base and J by 8 bases. The DNA for the CDR3 is TGTGCCAGCAGCTTAGATCAGGGGGCGGCTAAAGGCTACACCTTC. Residues: CASSLDQGAAKGYTF.

Only one count was recorded for this clone. V is TRBV29-1 and J is TRBJ1-2; no definite D call. The germline V and J ends were trimmed by 2 bases and 7 bases, with 5 bases remaining between them. The CDR3 spans 10 residues. Per germline, CDR1 SQVTM and CDR2 ANQGSEA. CDR3 bases: TGCAGCGTTGAAACGGGTGGCTACACCTTC. Translating it yields CSVETGGYTF.

The rearrangement links TRBV3-1 (or the pseudogene TRBV3-2) to TRBJ2-7, with D uncertain. This CDR3 region has 13 residues. Germline values: CDR1 LGHDT, CDR2 YNNKEL (reference sequence). Trimming removed 2 bases from V and 5 bases from J, with 10 bases in between. DNA for the CDR3: TGTGCCAGCAGCCAAACTTTTGATAACGAGCAGTACTTC. It yields the protein CASSQTFDNEQYF.

This CDR3 is CASSAGTGTNTIYF. The CDR3 region has the DNA TGTGCCAGCAGCGCCGGGACAGGGACAAACACCATATATTTT. The chain is built from TRBV9 and TRBJ1-3, with 9 positions matching TRBD1. The germline V gene has CDR1 SGDLS and CDR2 YYNGEE. V lost 3 bases, J lost 6 bases, and 4 bases stayed unmatched. CDR3 length equals 14 residues. The full variable domain, in which reference TRBV9 and TRBJ1-3 provide the parts outside the CDR3, is DSGVTQTPKHLITATGQRVTLRCSPRSGDLSVYWYQQSLDQGLQFLIQYYNGEERAKGNILERFSAQQFPDLHSELNLSSLELGDSALYFCASSAGTGTNTIYFGEGSWLTVV.

This sequence joins TRBV6-6 and TRBJ1-4; no clear D gene. The CDR3 loop spans 17 amino acids. With 5 bases removed from V and 0 bases from J, the gap between germline ends came to 16 bases. Germline CDR1 and CDR2: MNHNY and SVGAGI (reference sequence). DNA for the CDR3: TGTGCCAGCAGTCCAACGGACCTAGGGCCAACTAATGAAAAACTGTTTTTT. This codes for CASSPTDLGPTNEKLFF.

The genes are TRBV19 and TRBJ2-5; the match to TRBD1 covers 7 bases. The CDR3 sequence is 14 residues long. In germline, CDR1 is LNHDA, CDR2 SQIVND (reference sequence). J lost 7 bases, V lost 6 bases, and 11 bases had no gene match. CDR3 region: CASSADRAQWTQYF. For the CDR3, the DNA is TGTGCCAGTAGCGCAGACAGGGCTCAGTGGACCCAGTACTTC.

The chain links TRBV6-5 to TRBJ1-2; D gene ambiguous. Germline-derived CDR1 and CDR2 are MNHEY and SVGAGI. The CDR3 covers 13 residues. V lost 6 bases and J 4 bases, leaving 12 bases between the germline ends. The DNA for the CDR3 is TGTGCCAGCAGAATAGACAAAATCTATGGCTACACCTTC. It specifies CASRIDKIYGYTF.

The V and J genes are TRBV6-2 or TRBV6-3 and TRBJ2-1; 10 bases line up with TRBD2. Germline trimming cut 4 bases from V and 3 bases from J; bases unmatched to any gene: 3. The CDR3 is 15 amino acids. Looked up from germline, CDR1 is MNHEY and CDR2 is SVGEGT. The CDR3 spells CASSWTSGVYNEQFF. CDR3 sequence (DNA): TGTGCCAGCAGTTGGACTAGCGGCGTCTACAATGAGCAGTTCTTC.

The J gene is TRBJ1-2, the V gene TRBV7-8; 11 bases align to TRBD1. Germline V gene lookup returns CDR1 SGHVS and CDR2 FQNEAQ. Trimming took 0 bases from V and 4 from J; bases not matched to a gene: 13. The CDR3 is 19 residues long. The CDR3 region has the DNA TGTGCCAGCAGCTTAGCTACCGGGACAGGGGGTCCCCCCCTCTATGGCTACACCTTC. This gives the protein CASSLATGTGGPPLYGYTF.

V and J are TRBV19 and TRBJ1-3; D uncertain. CDR3 length: 15 residues. The V gene's germline CDR1 is LNHDA and CDR2 SQIVND (reference sequence). Trimming cost V 1 base and J 16 bases, with 23 bases left between them. CDR3 amino acids: CASSIGSDYRTVAYF. The CDR3, as DNA: TGTGCCAGTAGTATAGGTTCCGATTATCGGACTGTGGCGTATTTT.

This chain joins TRBV7-2 and TRBJ1-2; the match to TRBD1 covers 8 bases. The CDR3 loop spans 14 amino acids. The germline V gene has CDR1 SGHTA and CDR2 FQGNSA. The V segment lost 5 bases and the J segment 6 bases; nucleotides outside the gene matches: 8. The CDR3, as DNA: TGTGCCAGCAGCCCTAGGACAGGGACAGATGGCTACACCTTC. Translating it yields CASSPRTGTDGYTF.

This rearrangement joins TRBV6-2 or TRBV6-3 to TRBJ2-1; 7 bases align to TRBD2. Trimming at V came to 7 bases and at J to 4 bases, leaving 7 bases not matched to a gene. There are 14 residues in the CDR3. The germline V gene encodes CDR1 MNHEY and CDR2 SVGEGT. DNA of the CDR3: TGTGCCAGCAACCCAGGACTAGGATACAATGAGCAGTTCTTC. This codes for CASNPGLGYNEQFF.

The chain is built from TRBV6-6 and TRBJ1-1, with no clear D. The CDR3 totals 16 residues. Trimming left V 2 bases short and J 0 bases short, with 13 bases between. Germline V lookup: CDR1 MNHNY, CDR2 SVGAGI (reference sequence). The CDR3: CASSYVRSTLNTEAFF. DNA for the CDR3: TGTGCCAGCAGTTACGTACGTTCGACCCTGAACACTGAAGCTTTCTTT.

This clone was recorded once. The gene calls are TRBV6-2 or TRBV6-3 and TRBJ1-1; no clear D. Looked up from germline, CDR1 is MNHEY and CDR2 is SVGEGT. Between the trimmed V and J ends, which lost 0 bases and 6 bases, there was a span of 14 bases. The CDR3 is made up of 15 amino acids. CDR3 residues: CASSYSKTSGAEAFF. CDR3 sequence (DNA): TGTGCCAGCAGTTACTCCAAGACTTCCGGGGCTGAAGCTTTCTTT.

The chain links TRBV6-5 to TRBJ2-7; D perhaps matches TRBD1 (5 bases). The CDR3 has 16 residues. Trimming removed 0 bases from V and 2 bases from J, with 14 bases in between. Germline CDR1 reads MNHEY; CDR2 reads SVGAGI. For the CDR3, the DNA is TGTGCCAGCAGTTACTCGAGCCAGGGCACAACCTACGAGCAGTACTTC. This gives the protein CASSYSSQGTTYEQYF.

CDR3 loop: CASGGGGAKNIQYF. CDR3 coding DNA: TGTGCCAGCGGGGGAGGGGGAGCCAAAAACATTCAGTACTTC. The chain combines TRBV6-6 with TRBJ2-4; D possibly corresponds to TRBD2 (7 bases). V shed 8 bases and J shed 0 bases, with 11 bases lying between them. Germline values: CDR1 MNHNY, CDR2 SVGAGI (reference sequence). The CDR3 consists of 14 residues.

The chain is built from TRBV4-1 and TRBJ1-2; 7 nucleotides align to TRBD1. Trimming cost V 4 bases and J 4 bases; bases outside gene matches: 9. This CDR3 region has 15 residues. Germline assignment: CDR1 MGHRA and CDR2 YSYEKL. CDR3 in DNA: TGCGCCAGCAGCCCTGGCCGACAGGGACCCTATGGCTACACCTTC. Its protein product is CASSPGRQGPYGYTF.

The rearrangement uses TRBV6-4 and TRBJ2-7; D unresolved. Trimming cost V 9 bases and J 3 bases, with 9 bases left between them. The CDR3 runs 11 residues. CDR1 MRHNA and CDR2 SNTAGT come from the germline V gene. CDR3 DNA: TGTGCCAGTTTGTCAAACTACGAGCAGTACTTC. Its translation is CASLSNYEQYF.

The V and J genes are TRBV28 and TRBJ1-4; perhaps TRBD1 as D (5 bases). CDR1 MDHEN and CDR2 SYDVKM come from the germline V gene. The CDR3 loop spans 16 amino acids. With 6 bases removed from V and 3 bases from J, the gap between germline ends came to 17 bases. As DNA, the CDR3 is TGTGCCAGCAGGGCCCGATCAGGGAGGGCTAATGAAAAACTGTTTTTT. This translates into CASRARSGRANEKLFF. The entire variable domain, with the rest obtained from reference TRBV28 and TRBJ1-4, is as follows: DVKVTQSSRYLVKRTGEKVFLECVQDMDHENMFWYRQDPGLGLRLIYFSYDVKMKEKGDIPEGYSVSREKKERFSLILESASTNQTSMYLCASRARSGRANEKLFFGSGTQLSVL.

About this clone: Distinct nucleotide sequences in the sample also encode this CDR3. This rearrangement joins TRBV6-5 to TRBJ1-6; 8 nucleotides line up with TRBD1. CDR1 MNHEY and CDR2 SVGAGI come from the germline V gene. The J segment lost 7 bases and the V segment lost 0 bases, leaving 2 bases of the junction unmatched. This CDR3 is built from 15 residues. The DNA of the CDR3 is TGTGCCAGCAGTTACTCCGCAGGGGGCAATTCACCCCTCCACTTT. It is translated as CASSYSAGGNSPLHF.

The chain joins TRBV28 to TRBJ1-4; D may be TRBD1 (5 bases). Trimming cost V 4 bases and J 6 bases, with 21 bases left between them. The V gene's germline CDR1 is MDHEN and CDR2 SYDVKM. The CDR3 loop spans 17 amino acids. The CDR3 sequence is CASSSASLRGSDEKLFF. In nucleotides, the CDR3 is TGTGCCAGCAGTTCCGCGAGTTTACGGGGGTCTGATGAAAAACTGTTTTTT. The entire variable domain, with the rest obtained from reference TRBV28 and TRBJ1-4, is as follows: DVKVTQSSRYLVKRTGEKVFLECVQDMDHENMFWYRQDPGLGLRLIYFSYDVKMKEKGDIPEGYSVSREKKERFSLILESASTNQTSMYLCASSSASLRGSDEKLFFGSGTQLSVL.

The chain employs TRBV5-1 and TRBJ2-3, with 9 bases identical to TRBD2. The V gene's germline CDR1 is SGHRS and CDR2 YFSETQ. V lost 1 base to trimming and J lost 2 bases; unmatched junction nucleotides: 2. The CDR3 covers 15 residues. The DNA for the CDR3 is TGCGCCAGCAGCTTGAGCGGGAGGTCCACAGATACGCAGTATTTT. Encoded protein: CASSLSGRSTDTQYF.

This chain uses TRBV27 with TRBJ2-1; possible D gene TRBD2, 5 bases. Germline loops: CDR1 MNHEY, CDR2 SMNVEV (reference sequence). This CDR3 has 14 amino acids. Trimming took off 6 bases at V and 4 bases at J, with 13 bases between the two ends. This CDR3 is CASRNLAGYNEQFF. In nucleotides, the CDR3 is TGTGCCAGCAGAAATCTAGCAGGTTACAATGAGCAGTTCTTC.

The rearrangement links TRBV6-6 to TRBJ1-2; D is unclear. Per germline, CDR1 MNHNY and CDR2 SVGAGI (reference sequence). This CDR3 has 13 residues. The ends were cut back, 3 bases at V and 6 bases at J, with 11 bases in the middle. The CDR3 protein is CASSYQLDNGYTF. The CDR3 bases are TGTGCCAGCAGTTATCAACTTGACAATGGCTACACCTTC.

This chain's CDR3 is CASSYQLIGEQYF. In nucleotides, the CDR3 is TGTGCCAGCAGTTACCAGCTTATTGGGGAGCAGTACTTC. The V gene is TRBV6-2 or TRBV6-3, the J gene TRBJ2-7, with D unclear. The germline gives CDR1 MNHEY, CDR2 SVGEGT. The V gene lost 2 bases and the J gene lost 7 bases, with 12 bases spanning the gap. The length of the CDR3 is 13 residues.